This entry describes one T cell receptor (beta chain). These data belong to a study of blood T cell repertoires in COVID-19. TCRdb's table, derived via immunoSEQ multiplex PCR, lists solely in-frame clones and lacks some. This sample has around 400,000 clones, with around 87% found just once. CDR3 length equals 16 residues. V was pared by 6 bases and J by 0 bases, with 15 bases between. Germline V gives CDR1 MNHEY, CDR2 SVGEGT. The rearrangement joins TRBV6-2 or TRBV6-3 to TRBJ1-5; no firm D call. Sequencing used peripheral blood. This TCR was recovered from a woman aged 30 to 39 with COVID-19, enrolled during active disease. The CDR3 DNA follows: TGTGCCAGCAGCCCCCATGCAGGCGATAGCAATCAGCCCCAGCATTTT. Translation: CASSPHAGDSNQPQHF.